Each of the 9 T cell receptor beta chains below was sequenced from the same sample in a study of blood T cell repertoires in COVID-19. The table came from immunoSEQ multiplex PCR; TCRdb's copy has only in-frame clones and leaves some out. The sample lists 200,000 to 300,000 clones; around 86% were seen once. The sequenced sample was peripheral blood. These receptors were collected from a woman aged 70-85 years with active or convalescent COVID-19.

V gene TRBV4-3 combines with J gene TRBJ2-1, with D possibly TRBD1 on 7 matching bases. V was clipped by 1 base and J by 8 bases, with 15 bases between them. This CDR3 comprises 15 residues. From germline, CDR1 is LGHNA and CDR2 YSLEER. The CDR3 sequence is CASSQGGGTDYEQFF. The CDR3 DNA sequence: TGCGCCAGCAGCCAAGGGGGCGGGACAGATTATGAGCAGTTCTTC.

The chain combines TRBV6-1 with TRBJ1-6; 7 bases agree with TRBD1. With V trimmed by 2 bases and J by 7 bases, 8 bases remained unmatched. The length of the CDR3 is 16 residues. CDR1 is MNHNS and CDR2 is SASEGT in the germline V gene. CDR3 bases: TGTGCCAGCAGTGAAAGTTCTTTGACAGGGAATTCACCCCTCCACTTT. Encoded protein: CASSESSLTGNSPLHF.

The genes are TRBV11-2 and TRBJ1-2, with D possibly TRBD1 on 5 matching bases. The germline V and J ends were trimmed by 6 bases and 4 bases, with 12 bases remaining between them. Germline CDR1 SGHAT, CDR2 FQNNGV. CDR3 length: 13 amino acids. In nucleotides, the CDR3 is TGTGCCAGCAGTTTACAGACAGCCTATGGCTACACCTTC. Translated: CASSLQTAYGYTF.

The V and J genes are TRBV27 and TRBJ2-6, with D perhaps TRBD1 (6 bases). V was cut by 9 bases and J by 0 bases, with 18 bases left in between. The CDR3 totals 17 residues. Germline CDR1 and CDR2: MNHEY and SMNVEV (reference sequence). CDR3 amino acids: CASSKQGQVSGANVLTF. CDR3 nucleotides: TGTGCCAGTTCGAAACAGGGACAAGTCTCTGGGGCCAACGTCCTGACTTTC.

The chain combines TRBV7-8 with TRBJ1-3; 8 nucleotides agree with TRBD1. CDR1 and CDR2 from the germline V gene are SGHVS and FQNEAQ. With V trimmed by 1 base and J by 4 bases, 6 bases remained unmatched. The CDR3 contains 16 residues. The CDR3 here is CASSLGTGPGGNTIYF. The CDR3 nucleotides are TGTGCCAGCAGCTTAGGGACAGGGCCGGGGGGAAACACCATATATTTT.

The chain has TRBV18 and TRBJ1-6, with a tentative D call TRBD1 (5 bases). V lost 3 bases, J lost 8 bases, and 11 bases lay in between. This CDR3 is built from 14 residues. Germline values: CDR1 KGHSH, CDR2 LQKENI. The CDR3 region is CASSPGRADSPLHF. In DNA, the CDR3 is TGTGCCAGCTCACCGGGCAGGGCTGATTCACCCCTCCACTTT.

V is TRBV6-5 and J is TRBJ1-4; D unresolved. The CDR3 loop spans 13 amino acids. Germline CDR1 reads MNHEY; CDR2 reads SVGAGI. The germline V and J ends were trimmed by 7 bases and 1 base, with 7 bases remaining between them. The CDR3 region has the DNA TGTGCCAGCAACACGCAAACTAATGAAAAACTGTTTTTT. This codes for CASNTQTNEKLFF.

The table lists this clone with a count of one. This chain joins TRBV24-1 and TRBJ1-2; TRBD1 matches at 9 bases. CDR1 is KGHDR and CDR2 is SFDVKD in the germline V gene. V trimming: 0 bases; J trimming: 1 base; junction bases outside the gene matches: 5. The CDR3 consists of 17 residues. The CDR3 bases are TGTGCCACCAGTGATTTGAAGACAGGGGGGGTTAACTATGGCTACACCTTC. Translated: CATSDLKTGGVNYGYTF.

The chain joins TRBV19 to TRBJ1-1; D is unresolved. Germline loops: CDR1 LNHDA, CDR2 SQIVND (reference sequence). Trimming took 6 bases from V and 2 from J, leaving 16 bases between them. CDR3 length equals 15 residues. The CDR3 coding sequence is TGTGCCAGTAGACACCCCAGAGGGATTAACACTGAAGCTTTCTTT. Translated: CASRHPRGINTEAFF.